This is a list of T cell receptor beta chains from one sample in a study of PD-L1 blockade in urothelial cancer. Libraries were prepared by immunoSEQ multiplex PCR; TCRdb keeps only in-frame clonotypes and omits some of them. This sample has fewer than 75,000 clones, with roughly 90% found just once. Material: PBMCs, obtained around atezolizumab (anti-PD-L1) treatment. All receptors come from a man between 65 and 79 years old with urothelial cancer. CDR3s include the opening cysteine and the closing phenylalanine or tryptophan. A D gene is named only where the DNA matches it firmly.

v_gene: TRBV21-1; d_gene: .; j_gene: TRBJ1-2; CDR3nt: TGTGCCAGCACCCCACGGGACAGCCGTTTCTATGGCTACACCTTC; CDR3aa: CASTPRDSRFYGYTF
v_gene: TRBV9; d_gene: TRBD1; j_gene: TRBJ2-7; CDR3nt: TGTGCCAGCAGCGTAGGGGGGGGGACAGGGGCACGGGAGCAGTACTTC; CDR3aa: CASSVGGGTGAREQYF
v_gene: TRBV6-1; d_gene: TRBD1; j_gene: TRBJ1-1; CDR3nt: TGTGCCAGCAGGACAGGGGCCGTTAACACTGAAGCTTTCTTT; CDR3aa: CASRTGAVNTEAFF
v_gene: TRBV10-1; d_gene: TRBD2; j_gene: TRBJ2-3; CDR3nt: TGCGCCAGCAGTGAGCAAGGACTAGCGGGAAAGGTGCCGGGGTATACGCAGTATTTT; CDR3aa: CASSEQGLAGKVPGYTQYF
v_gene: TRBV6-1; d_gene: TRBD2; j_gene: TRBJ2-3; CDR3nt: TGTGCCAGCAGTGAGTTCCTCGTGGCGTTAACTAGCGGAAGCACAGATACGCAGTATTTT; CDR3aa: CASSEFLVALTSGSTDTQYF
v_gene: TRBV6-1; d_gene: .; j_gene: TRBJ1-3; CDR3nt: TGTGCCAGCAGTGAAGCGCACGGGGGGAGCTCTGGAAACACCATATATTTT; CDR3aa: CASSEAHGGSSGNTIYF
v_gene: TRBV7-9; d_gene: .; j_gene: TRBJ2-5; CDR3nt: TGTGCCAGCAGCTTTGCCCTCTGGCATTCGGAGACCCAGTACTTC; CDR3aa: CASSFALWHSETQYF
v_gene: TRBV27; d_gene: TRBD1; j_gene: TRBJ2-3; CDR3nt: TGTGCCAGCAGGTCCCTCGGACAGGTTAAGGATACGCAGTATTTT; CDR3aa: CASRSLGQVKDTQYF
v_gene: TRBV9; d_gene: .; j_gene: TRBJ2-1; CDR3nt: TGTGCCAGCAACCTTCCAGGGAATTTGGACAATGAGCAGTTCTTC; CDR3aa: CASNLPGNLDNEQFF
v_gene: TRBV18; d_gene: TRBD2; j_gene: TRBJ2-7; CDR3nt: TGTGCCAGCTCGCAACCGGGACTAGCGGGAGGTTACGAGCAGTACTTC; CDR3aa: CASSQPGLAGGYEQYF
v_gene: TRBV9; d_gene: .; j_gene: TRBJ1-2; CDR3nt: TGTGCCAGCAGCGTAGCGGGGGGTTTGTCCTATGGCTACACCTTC; CDR3aa: CASSVAGGLSYGYTF
v_gene: TRBV7-9; d_gene: .; j_gene: TRBJ1-3; CDR3nt: TGTGCCAGCAGCGTTGGGCAAAACACCATATATTTT; CDR3aa: CASSVGQNTIYF
v_gene: TRBV19; d_gene: .; j_gene: TRBJ2-5; CDR3nt: TGTGCCAGTAGTACCAGCGGCCAAGAGACCCAGTACTTC; CDR3aa: CASSTSGQETQYF
v_gene: TRBV5-1; d_gene: TRBD1; j_gene: TRBJ2-5; CDR3nt: TGCGCCAGCAGTCGACAGGGGGCATTAGAGACCCAGTACTTC; CDR3aa: CASSRQGALETQYF
v_gene: TRBV6-5; d_gene: .; j_gene: TRBJ2-6; CDR3nt: TGTGCCAGCAGATCCCCCTCCTCTGGGGCCAACGTCCTGACTTTC; CDR3aa: CASRSPSSGANVLTF
v_gene: TRBV10-2; d_gene: .; j_gene: TRBJ2-4; CDR3nt: TGCGCCAGCAGTGGGGGTGGGGGGAACATTCAGTACTTC; CDR3aa: CASSGGGGNIQYF
v_gene: TRBV7-3; d_gene: .; j_gene: TRBJ1-1; CDR3nt: TGTGCCAGCAGCTTTCAGGGGAACACTGAAGCTTTCTTT; CDR3aa: CASSFQGNTEAFF
v_gene: TRBV7-8; d_gene: TRBD1; j_gene: TRBJ2-7; CDR3nt: TGTGCCAGCAGCTTAGGGACAGGGAATTACGAGCAGTACTTC; CDR3aa: CASSLGTGNYEQYF
v_gene: TRBV28; d_gene: .; j_gene: TRBJ2-7; CDR3nt: TGTGCCAGCAGTTTAAGCGAAGTCTCCTACGAGCAGTACTTC; CDR3aa: CASSLSEVSYEQYF
v_gene: TRBV7-6; d_gene: TRBD2; j_gene: TRBJ2-3; CDR3nt: TGTGCCAGCAGCTGGACTAGCGGGACCACAGATACGCAGTATTTT; CDR3aa: CASSWTSGTTDTQYF
v_gene: TRBV5-1; d_gene: .; j_gene: TRBJ2-2; CDR3nt: TGCGCCAGCAGCTTGGAGGTTGGCGGGCCGAACACCGGGGAGCTGTTTTTT; CDR3aa: CASSLEVGGPNTGELFF
v_gene: TRBV5-1; d_gene: .; j_gene: TRBJ1-1; CDR3nt: TGCGCCAGCAGCTTGGACGGCAGGCCCACTGAAGCTTTCTTT; CDR3aa: CASSLDGRPTEAFF
v_gene: TRBV5-5; d_gene: TRBD2; j_gene: TRBJ2-3; CDR3nt: TGTGCCAGCAGCCCGGGACTAGCAGGAAGCACAGATACGCAGTATTTT; CDR3aa: CASSPGLAGSTDTQYF
v_gene: TRBV19; d_gene: .; j_gene: TRBJ1-2; CDR3nt: TGTGCCAGTACAAGCTCCTATGGCTACACCTTC; CDR3aa: CASTSSYGYTF
v_gene: TRBV18; d_gene: .; j_gene: TRBJ1-5; CDR3nt: TGTGCCAGCTCAGAAGGGGGAAGCAATCAGCCCCAGCATTTT; CDR3aa: CASSEGGSNQPQHF
v_gene: TRBV12-5; d_gene: TRBD1; j_gene: TRBJ1-1; CDR3nt: TGTGCTAGTGGTGAGGACAGGGAGGACACTGAAGCTTTCTTT; CDR3aa: CASGEDREDTEAFF
v_gene: TRBV9; d_gene: .; j_gene: TRBJ2-7; CDR3nt: TGTGCCAGCAGCGTAGAGGGAGGGGGGCTCGGGGAGCAGTACTTC; CDR3aa: CASSVEGGGLGEQYF
v_gene: TRBV6-1; d_gene: TRBD2; j_gene: TRBJ2-4; CDR3nt: TGTGCCAGCAGTGAATTGGCTAGCGGGAATCAAAACATTCAGTACTTC; CDR3aa: CASSELASGNQNIQYF
v_gene: TRBV5-6; d_gene: TRBD2; j_gene: TRBJ2-3; CDR3nt: TGTGCCAGCAGCTTGTTCCGTGGTAGCGGGAGGGCGGATACGCAGTATTTT; CDR3aa: CASSLFRGSGRADTQYF
v_gene: TRBV19; d_gene: .; j_gene: TRBJ2-1; CDR3nt: TGTGCCAGTAGTCAAACCCCAGGGGCGTACAATGAGCAGTTCTTC; CDR3aa: CASSQTPGAYNEQFF
v_gene: TRBV29-1; d_gene: TRBD1; j_gene: TRBJ2-3; CDR3nt: TGCAGCGTTGACCGGGACAGAGATACGCAGTATTTT; CDR3aa: CSVDRDRDTQYF
v_gene: TRBV18; d_gene: .; j_gene: TRBJ1-5; CDR3nt: TGTGCCAGCCAACGGGGTAATCAGCCCCAGCATTTT; CDR3aa: CASQRGNQPQHF
v_gene: TRBV29-1; d_gene: TRBD1; j_gene: TRBJ2-7; CDR3nt: TGCAGCGTCGCACAGGGGGTCTACGAGCAGTACTTC; CDR3aa: CSVAQGVYEQYF
v_gene: TRBV28; d_gene: TRBD1; j_gene: TRBJ2-7; CDR3nt: TGTGCCAGCAGTCTACCGACAGGGATCTACGAGCAGTACTTC; CDR3aa: CASSLPTGIYEQYF
v_gene: TRBV28; d_gene: TRBD2; j_gene: TRBJ2-3; CDR3nt: TGTGCCAGCGGGGGAGAGCGGGATTCCACAGATACGCAGTATTTT; CDR3aa: CASGGERDSTDTQYF
v_gene: TRBV9; d_gene: .; j_gene: TRBJ1-2; CDR3nt: TGTGCCAGCAGCGTAGGGAGGGCTAACTATGGCTACACCTTC; CDR3aa: CASSVGRANYGYTF